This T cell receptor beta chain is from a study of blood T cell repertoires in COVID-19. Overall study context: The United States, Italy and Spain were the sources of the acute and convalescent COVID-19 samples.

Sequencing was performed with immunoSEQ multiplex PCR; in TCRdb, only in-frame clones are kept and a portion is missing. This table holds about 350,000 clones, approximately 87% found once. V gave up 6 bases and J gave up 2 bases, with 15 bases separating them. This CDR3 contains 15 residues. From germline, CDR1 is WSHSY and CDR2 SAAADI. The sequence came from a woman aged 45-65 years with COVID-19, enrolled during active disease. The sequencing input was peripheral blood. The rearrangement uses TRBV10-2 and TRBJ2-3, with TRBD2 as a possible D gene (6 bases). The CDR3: CASRPLERATDTQYF. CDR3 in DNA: TGCGCCAGCAGACCCTTGGAGCGGGCCACAGATACGCAGTATTTT.